Listed below are T cell receptor beta chains from one sample, sequenced in a study of T-cell reconstitution after alpha-beta-depleted transplantation in children. MiXCR was run by TCRdb on the PCR reads, yielding one entry per CDR3 protein. The table records 300,000 or so distinct CDR3 sequences, roughly 21% of them present only once. The source material was PBMCs, mostly from graft donor cells, sampled 180 days after TCRalphabeta/CD19-depleted stem cell transplant. Receptor source: a male patient younger than 18 who had a stem cell transplant for acute lymphoblastic leukemia, so the T cells may come from the graft donor. Each CDR3 is given with its conserved first and last residue. The D gene is left open where the match is weak. Some rows have no size entry. The others give once, few or many, or a class for an expanded clone.

TRBJ2-1 | TRBD2 | TRBV7-9 | few | TGTGCCAGCAGCTTAGAGGGACTCGGCGGGAGGAACAATGAGCAGTTCTTC | CASSLEGLGGRNNEQFF
TRBJ1-2 | NA | TRBV12-3/TRBV12-4 | NA | TGTGCCAGCAGTTGGAGGACGGGGTACTATGGCTACACCTTC | CASSWRTGYYGYTF
TRBJ1-1 | TRBD1 | TRBV2 | once | TGTGCCACAAGGACAGGGCTGGCGGACACTGAAGCTTTCTTT | CATRTGLADTEAFF
TRBJ2-3 | TRBD2 | TRBV18 | NA | TGTGCCAGCTCACCACCTTGGCCAGCGGGAGAGGCAGATACGCAGTATTTT | CASSPPWPAGEADTQYF
TRBJ2-2 | NA | TRBV7-6 | few | TGTGCCAGCAGCCCCCCTTCACTAGGGTCGGGCACCGGGGAGCTGTTTTTT | CASSPPSLGSGTGELFF
TRBJ1-2 | NA | TRBV6-1 | few | TGTGCCAGCAGTGAATTCTGGGTCGGCTATGGCTACACCTTC | CASSEFWVGYGYTF
TRBJ2-7 | NA | TRBV20-1 | few | TGCAGTGCTAGAGGGCTAGCTCTCTACGAGCAGTACTTC | CSARGLALYEQYF
TRBJ2-7 | NA | TRBV6-6 | many | TGTGCCAGCAGTTATTACGAAGGCGAGCAGTACTTC | CASSYYEGEQYF
TRBJ2-7 | TRBD2 | TRBV4-1 | NA | TGCGCCAGCAGCTCCGGCGGCGGGAGGGCCCTTTACGAGCAGTACTTC | CASSSGGGRALYEQYF
TRBJ1-2 | TRBD1 | TRBV24-1 | NA | TGTGCCACCAGTGATACGGGGACAGGGGGCGGTACCGATGGCTACACCTTC | CATSDTGTGGGTDGYTF
TRBJ1-2 | TRBD1 | TRBV20-1 | NA | TGCAGTGCCCCGCACAGGACAGGGAGGAGTGGCTACACCTTC | CSAPHRTGRSGYTF
TRBJ2-1 | NA | TRBV9 | NA | TGTGCCAGCAGCGGAGAGCGGAGCAACAATGAGCAGTTCTTC | CASSGERSNNEQFF
TRBJ2-3 | NA | TRBV5-1 | many | TGTGCCAGCAGCTTAACAGATACGCAGTATTTT | CASSLTDTQYF
TRBJ1-5 | TRBD1 | TRBV5-6 | NA | TGTGCCAGCAGCACCGGGACAGGGGCATATCAGCCCCAGCATTTT | CASSTGTGAYQPQHF
TRBJ2-7 | NA | TRBV9 | few | TGTGCCAGCAGCGTAGGGACAGTCCTGTACGAGCAGTACTTC | CASSVGTVLYEQYF
TRBJ2-7 | TRBD1 | TRBV7-3 | NA | TGTGCCAGCGGACCAGGGGGCGCAGACCGGGACGAGCAGTACTTC | CASGPGGADRDEQYF
TRBJ2-5 | TRBD1 | TRBV5-8 | NA | TGTGCCAGCAGCTTGGGACAGGGCCTAATCCAAGAGACCCAGTACTTC | CASSLGQGLIQETQYF
TRBJ2-3 | NA | TRBV7-2 | few | TGTGCCAGCAGCTTAATCACCCCGGATCCGCAGTATTTT | CASSLITPDPQYF
TRBJ1-3 | NA | TRBV5-1 | few | TGCGCCAGCAGCTTCGAGGGGCAGGGTGGAAACACCATATATTTT | CASSFEGQGGNTIYF
TRBJ2-7 | TRBD1 | TRBV9 | NA | TGTGCCAACAAGGACAGGGACTCCTACGAGCAGTACTTC | CANKDRDSYEQYF
TRBJ1-1 | NA | TRBV20-1 | few | TGCAGTGCTAAGGGTCACCCGAACACTGAAGCTTTCTTT | CSAKGHPNTEAFF
TRBJ2-7 | TRBD2 | TRBV12-3/TRBV12-4 | NA | TGTGCCAGCACCCTTAGCGGGAGTTTCTACGAGCAGTACTTC | CASTLSGSFYEQYF
TRBJ2-3 | NA | TRBV13 | NA | TGTGCCAGCAGCATTTTGACAAGCACAGATACGCAGTATTTT | CASSILTSTDTQYF
TRBJ1-1 | NA | TRBV27 | NA | TGTGCCAGCAGTTCGCCACTAGGAGGGTTTGGGATAACCGGCCGAGTAAACACTGAAGTTTTCTTT | CASSSPLGGFGITGRVNTEVFF
TRBJ2-3 | NA | TRBV5-1 | few | TGCGCCAGCAGCTTGCAAGCGGACCTCACAGATACGCAGTATTTT | CASSLQADLTDTQYF
TRBJ2-7 | NA | TRBV5-1 | NA | TGCGCCAGCAGCTCGGGCGGCGTCGGCTACGAGCAGTACTTC | CASSSGGVGYEQYF
TRBJ2-2 | TRBD1 | TRBV29-1 | NA | TGCAGCGTTGAAGATTTACAGGGGGCTGGGGTAACCGGGGAGCTGTTTTTT | CSVEDLQGAGVTGELFF
TRBJ2-3 | TRBD1 | TRBV25-1 | few | TGTGCCAGCAGTGCTGACAGGGGTACGTTCACAGATACGCAGTATTTT | CASSADRGTFTDTQYF
TRBJ2-7 | TRBD1 | TRBV20-1 | few | TGCAGTGCGAGGCTCCCGGGACAGGGGACCCTCGAGCAGTACTTC | CSARLPGQGTLEQYF
TRBJ2-3 | NA | TRBV20-1 | few | TGCAGCGCCGTCCCCATTAGCACAGATACGCAGTATTTT | CSAVPISTDTQYF
TRBJ2-3 | NA | TRBV29-1 | few | TGCAGCGTTGAAGAATCGAGAACCCGCGGCGATACGCAGTATTTT | CSVEESRTRGDTQYF
TRBJ2-1 | NA | TRBV28 | few | TGTGCCAGCAGTCCACCTATGTGGGGCCGCTACAATGAGCAGTTCTTC | CASSPPMWGRYNEQFF
TRBJ2-3 | NA | TRBV5-6 | NA | TGTGCCAGCAGCTTCTTTCCGACAGTCGCCACAGATACGCAGTATTTT | CASSFFPTVATDTQYF
TRBJ2-5 | NA | TRBV5-1 | NA | TGCGCCAGCAGCAGGGGGATCAGTTGGGGCGAGACCCAGTACTTC | CASSRGISWGETQYF
TRBJ2-7 | NA | TRBV7-6 | many | TGTGCCAGCAGCTCCGGAGTCTCAAGCTCCTACGAGCAGTACTTC | CASSSGVSSSYEQYF
TRBJ2-1 | TRBD2 | TRBV10-3 | NA | TGTGCCATCTGGGGGGGCCTAGCGGGAGGGGCCTACGGCAATGAGCAGTTCTTC | CAIWGGLAGGAYGNEQFF
TRBJ2-3 | TRBD1 | TRBV3-1 | few | TGTGCCAGCAGCCCCTGGACAGGGAGCACAGATACGCAGTATTTT | CASSPWTGSTDTQYF
TRBJ2-1 | NA | TRBV7-9 | NA | TGTGCCAGCAGCTCCACTCTGGGCAGCTACAATGAGCAGTTCTTC | CASSSTLGSYNEQFF
TRBJ1-1 | NA | TRBV4-1 | NA | TGCGCCAGCAGCCAAGGGGGGTTCGCGAACACTGAAGCTTTCTTT | CASSQGGFANTEAFF
TRBJ2-5 | NA | TRBV12-3/TRBV12-4 | NA | TGTGCCAGCAGTTTAGAGGAGCTGGAGACCCAGTACTTC | CASSLEELETQYF
TRBJ2-7 | TRBD2 | TRBV7-9 | NA | TGTGCCAGCAGTTCCGGACCCACGAGACTAGCGTGGGAGCAGTACTTC | CASSSGPTRLAWEQYF
TRBJ2-1 | NA | TRBV11-2 | few | TGTGCCAGCAGCTTAGGTGGTTCCCTCCGTGATGAGCAGTTCTTC | CASSLGGSLRDEQFF
TRBJ1-2 | TRBD1 | TRBV9 | NA | TGTGCCAGCAGCGTATTGCCAACAGGGGCGAACTATGGCTACACCTTC | CASSVLPTGANYGYTF
TRBJ2-1 | NA | TRBV5-1 | few | TGCGCCAGCAGCTTGCAGCGGTCCTACAATGAGCAGTTCTTC | CASSLQRSYNEQFF
TRBJ2-1 | NA | TRBV3-1 | NA | TGTGCCAGCAGCCAAGAAACCGAGCAGTTCTTC | CASSQETEQFF
TRBJ2-7 | TRBD1 | TRBV7-9 | few | TGTGCCAGCAGCTTAGTCTTTCAGGGGGTTTTCTCCTACGAGCAGTACTTC | CASSLVFQGVFSYEQYF
TRBJ2-1 | NA | TRBV9 | NA | TGTGCCAGCAGCGTAGTCGGCCGGGACCTATCCTACAATGAGCAGTTCTTC | CASSVVGRDLSYNEQFF
TRBJ1-2 | NA | TRBV4-1 | NA | TGCGCCAGCAGCCAAGAGGTCGCTTGGGGGGCCTATGGCTACACCTTC | CASSQEVAWGAYGYTF
TRBJ2-7 | NA | TRBV4-1 | few | TGCGCCAGCAGCCAAGAGTTCCCCTACGAGCAGTACTTC | CASSQEFPYEQYF
TRBJ2-1 | TRBD2 | TRBV12-3/TRBV12-4 | few | TGTGCCGCCCTTGGGGGAGGGCGGAATGAGCAGTTCTTC | CAALGGGRNEQFF
TRBJ2-5 | NA | TRBV27 | few | TGTGCCAGCAGTTTATCGTGGGGGAACAGGCCCCAGTACTTC | CASSLSWGNRPQYF
TRBJ1-1 | NA | TRBV3-1 | NA | TGTGCCAGCAGCCAAATGTTGGGGCTCGGTGAAGCTTTCTTT | CASSQMLGLGEAFF
TRBJ2-5 | NA | TRBV3-1 | few | TGTGCCAGCAGCCAAGTTTCCCGAGGACTGCTCCAAGAGACCCAGTACTTC | CASSQVSRGLLQETQYF